This is a list of T cell receptor beta chains from one sample in a study of cytomegalovirus exposure and HLA in healthy donors. The assay was immunoSEQ multiplex PCR, and TCRdb's table has in-frame clones only and misses some. The sample holds more than 95,000 clones, 65% to 75% seen once. The sequenced material came from PBMCs. All receptors come from a woman in her 70s in good health and CMV-seropositive. Both conserved end residues are part of each CDR3. The order of the fields is V gene, CDR3 length, CDR3 protein.

TRBV19 16 CASSNQGQWSTDTQYF
TRBV15 16 CATSRGDRVAKNIQYF
TRBV15 17 CATSSATLAGPYNEQFF
TRBV7-3 14 CASSMDSVPNEQFF
TRBV7-3 12 CASSPDRLIAFF
TRBV5-4 18 CASSLSSGRARSTDTQYF
TRBV6-5 14 CASGHRGRGTEAFF
TRBV27 13 CASSGTGGWEAFF
TRBV18 12 CASSPTGREQFF
TRBV4-1 15 CASSRADRQNTEAFF
TRBV2 15 CASSAGTFLGGELFF
TRBV19 15 CASRTGGELSYEQYF
TRBV21-1 15 CASTGWMSSYNEQFF
TRBV28 13 CASSLPTENEQYF
TRBV28 14 CASRSGGSSYEQYF
TRBV5-4 16 CASSLGGHRLGEKLFF
TRBV18 15 CASSRSRSGETEAFF
TRBV6-5 13 CASSGGGSYEQYF
TRBV28 15 CATHRTSGTYNEQFF
TRBV18 16 CASSPQGRTGNTEAFF
TRBV10-1 13 CASSIAGQNEQYF
TRBV9 15 CASMRDFDPADTQYF
TRBV19 19 CASSIKMGLRDSSAYEQYF
TRBV5-1 15 CASSLDLGANYGYTF
TRBV28 14 CASSLEGAREKLFF
TRBV28 16 CASSSGQGQAVQPQHF
TRBV2 14 CASTQGHLPYEQYF
TRBV29-1 13 CSVEDMNTGELFF
TRBV7-2 16 CASSSTGVLRNQPQHF
TRBV7-3 15 CASSLSLAGLNEQFF